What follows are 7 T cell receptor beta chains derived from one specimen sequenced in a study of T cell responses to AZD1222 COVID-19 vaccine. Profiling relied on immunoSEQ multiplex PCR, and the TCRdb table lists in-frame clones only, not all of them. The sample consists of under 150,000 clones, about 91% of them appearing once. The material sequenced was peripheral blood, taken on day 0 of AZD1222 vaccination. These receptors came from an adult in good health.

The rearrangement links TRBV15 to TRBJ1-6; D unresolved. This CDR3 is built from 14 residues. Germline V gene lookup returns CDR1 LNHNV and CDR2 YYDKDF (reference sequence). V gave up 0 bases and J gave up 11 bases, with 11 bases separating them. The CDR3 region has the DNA TGTGCCACCAGCAGAGATCAAGAGTATGCACCCCTCCACTTT. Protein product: CATSRDQEYAPLHF. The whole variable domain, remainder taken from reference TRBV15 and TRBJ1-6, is DAMVIQNPRYQVTQFGKPVTLSCSQTLNHNVMYWYQQKSSQAPKLLFHYYDKDFNNEADTPDNFQSRRPNTSFCFLDIRSPGLGDTAMYLCATSRDQEYAPLHFGNGTRLTVT.

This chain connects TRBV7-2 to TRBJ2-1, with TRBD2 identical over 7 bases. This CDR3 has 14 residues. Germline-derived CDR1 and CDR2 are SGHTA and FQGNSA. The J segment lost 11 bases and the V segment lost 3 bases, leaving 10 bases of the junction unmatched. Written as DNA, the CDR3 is TGTGCCAGCAGCTTCGGGGGGAGAAGCCTACAGCAGTTCTTC. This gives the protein CASSFGGRSLQQFF. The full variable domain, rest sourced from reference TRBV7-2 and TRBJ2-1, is GAGVSQSPSNKVTEKGKDVELRCDPISGHTALYWYRQSLGQGLEFLIYFQGNSAPDKSGLPSDRFSAERTGGSVSTLTIQRTQQEDSAVYLCASSFGGRSLQQFFGPGTRLTVL.

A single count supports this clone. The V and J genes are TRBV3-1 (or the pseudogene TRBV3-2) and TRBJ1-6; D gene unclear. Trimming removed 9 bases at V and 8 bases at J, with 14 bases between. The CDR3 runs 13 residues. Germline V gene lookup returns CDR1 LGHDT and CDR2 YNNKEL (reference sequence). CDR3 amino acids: CASGPRGDSPLHF. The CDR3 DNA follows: TGTGCCAGTGGACCGAGAGGCGATTCACCCCTCCACTTT.

The CDR3 is CASSIGTIAYF. CDR3 coding DNA: TGTGCCAGTAGTATCGGGACAATAGCGTACTTC. The chain is built from TRBV19 and TRBJ2-7, with TRBD1 as a possible D gene (6 bases). This CDR3 has 11 amino acids. Germline CDR1 and CDR2: LNHDA and SQIVND (reference sequence). Trimming took 3 bases from V and 12 from J, leaving 12 bases between them.

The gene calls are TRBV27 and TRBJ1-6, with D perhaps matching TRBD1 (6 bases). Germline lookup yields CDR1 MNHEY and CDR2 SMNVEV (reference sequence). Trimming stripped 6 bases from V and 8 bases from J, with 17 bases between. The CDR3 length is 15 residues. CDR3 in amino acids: CASSPGGRADSPLHF. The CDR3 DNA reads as TGTGCCAGCAGCCCGGGGGGCAGGGCAGATTCACCCCTCCACTTT.

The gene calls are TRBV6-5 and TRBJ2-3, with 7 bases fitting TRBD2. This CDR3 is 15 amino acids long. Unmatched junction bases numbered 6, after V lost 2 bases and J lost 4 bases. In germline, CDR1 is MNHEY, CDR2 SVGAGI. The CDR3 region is CASSYGGVGADTQYF. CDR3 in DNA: TGTGCCAGCAGTTACGGGGGGGTTGGTGCAGATACGCAGTATTTT.

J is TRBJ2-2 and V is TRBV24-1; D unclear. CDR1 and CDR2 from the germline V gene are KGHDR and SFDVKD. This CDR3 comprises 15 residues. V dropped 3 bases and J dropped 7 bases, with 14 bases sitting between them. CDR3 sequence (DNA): TGTGCCACCAGTGATCCGGGTCAAACGAGCGGGGAGCTGTTTTTT. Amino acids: CATSDPGQTSGELFF.